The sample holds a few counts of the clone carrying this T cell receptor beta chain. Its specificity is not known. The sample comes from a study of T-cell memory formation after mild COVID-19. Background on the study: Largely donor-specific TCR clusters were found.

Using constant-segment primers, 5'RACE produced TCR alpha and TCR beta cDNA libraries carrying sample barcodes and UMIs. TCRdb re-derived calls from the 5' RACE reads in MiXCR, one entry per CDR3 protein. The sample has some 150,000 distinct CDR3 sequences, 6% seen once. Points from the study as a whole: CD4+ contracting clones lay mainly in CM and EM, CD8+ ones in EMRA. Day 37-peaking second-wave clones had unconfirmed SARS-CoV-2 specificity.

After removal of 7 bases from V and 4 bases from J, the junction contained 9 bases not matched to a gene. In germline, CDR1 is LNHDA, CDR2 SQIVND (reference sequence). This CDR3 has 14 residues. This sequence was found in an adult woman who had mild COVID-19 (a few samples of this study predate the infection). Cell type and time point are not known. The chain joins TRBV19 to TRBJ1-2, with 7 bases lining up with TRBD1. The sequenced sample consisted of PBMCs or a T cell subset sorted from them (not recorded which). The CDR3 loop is CASTKLGTAYGYTF. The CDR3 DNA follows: TGTGCCAGTACGAAACTTGGGACAGCCTATGGCTACACCTTC. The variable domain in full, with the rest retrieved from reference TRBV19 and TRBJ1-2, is DGGITQSPKYLFRKEGQNVTLSCEQNLNHDAMYWYRQDPGQGLRLIYYSQIVNDFQKGDIAEGYSVSREKKESFPLTVTSAQKNPTAFYLCASTKLGTAYGYTFGSGTRLTVV.